A single sample is the source of the 27 T cell receptor beta chains below, sequenced in a study of T-cell reconstitution after alpha-beta-depleted transplantation in children. Unique molecular identifiers were incorporated into the prepared TCRbeta library. Each CDR3 protein gets one entry after TCRdb re-called the PCR reads with MiXCR. The data hold 600,000 or so distinct CDR3 sequences, with about 21% observed a single time. The input for sequencing was PBMCs, mostly from graft donor cells, taken 360 days after TCRalphabeta/CD19-depleted stem cell transplant. The receptor set was obtained from a boy under two years old who had a stem cell transplant for acute myeloid leukemia, so the T cells may come from the graft donor.

The chain uses TRBV20-1 and TRBJ1-5; a weak D match, TRBD1 (6 bases). The CDR3 spans 12 residues. V gave up 6 bases and J gave up 2 bases, with 8 bases separating them. Germline loops: CDR1 DFQATT, CDR2 SNEGSKA (reference sequence). The CDR3 here is CSAGHGNQPQHF. The CDR3 nucleotides are TGCAGTGCGGGACATGGCAATCAGCCCCAGCATTTT.

This clonotype was seen at least ten times. The chain couples TRBV20-1 to TRBJ2-5, with TRBD2 matching over 10 bases. CDR3 size: 13 residues. The germline CDR1 and CDR2 sequences are DFQATT and SNEGSKA (reference sequence). The J segment lost 2 bases and the V segment lost 4 bases, leaving 1 base of the junction unmatched. The CDR3 sequence is CSAKRGGQETQYF. In DNA, the CDR3 is TGCAGTGCTAAGCGGGGGGGGCAAGAGACCCAGTACTTC.

This clonotype was counted a few times. The chain combines TRBV11-2 with TRBJ2-5, with D possibly matching TRBD1 (5 bases). The CDR3 runs to 15 residues. Deletions cut 5 bases from V and 2 bases from J, with 15 bases between. Per germline, CDR1 SGHAT and CDR2 FQNNGV. This chain's CDR3 is CASSPDSQEQETQYF. CDR3 DNA sequence: TGTGCCAGCAGCCCAGATTCACAGGAACAAGAGACCCAGTACTTC. Looking up the rest from reference TRBV11-2 and TRBJ2-5 gives the full variable domain: EAGVAQSPRYKIIEKRQSVAFWCNPISGHATLYWYQQILGQGPKLLIQFQNNGVVDDSQLPKDRFSAERLKGVDSTLKIQPAKLEDSAVYLCASSPDSQEQETQYFGPGTRLLVL.

This clonotype was picked up many times. The chain employs TRBV20-1 and TRBJ1-2, with D unresolved. The CDR3 loop spans 13 amino acids. The V gene's germline CDR1 is DFQATT and CDR2 SNEGSKA (reference sequence). V lost 6 bases and J 3 bases, leaving 14 bases between the germline ends. The CDR3 nucleotides read TGCAGTGCGGGTTCGGGTCTTCACTATGGCTACACCTTC. Protein sequence: CSAGSGLHYGYTF.

Ten or more counts support this clonotype. The CDR3 DNA follows: TGTGCCAGCAGTCCCCCGGGGAATGAGCAGTTCTTC. Translated: CASSPPGNEQFF. The chain employs TRBV12-3 or TRBV12-4 and TRBJ2-1, with D possibly TRBD2 on 5 matching bases. The CDR3 has 12 residues. V lost 5 bases, J lost 7 bases, and 9 bases lay in between.

The table lists this clonotype with a few counts. V usage is TRBV15 and J usage is TRBJ2-3; perhaps D is TRBD1 or TRBD2 (5 bases each). Germline V gives CDR1 LNHNV, CDR2 YYDKDF (reference sequence). The CDR3 has 16 residues. Trimming cost V 5 bases and J 0 bases, with 15 bases left between them. The CDR3 DNA follows: TGTGCCACCAGCGCCCGTGGGGGTACGAGCACAGATACGCAGTATTTT. It is translated as CATSARGGTSTDTQYF.

The rearrangement joins TRBV20-1 to TRBJ2-7; 9 bases are a match to TRBD1. Germline V gives CDR1 DFQATT, CDR2 SNEGSKA (reference sequence). CDR3 length: 13 amino acids. Trimming took 6 bases from V and 4 from J; bases not matched to a gene: 7. This CDR3 reads CSALGQGAYEQYV. As DNA, the CDR3 is TGCAGTGCCCTGGGACAGGGTGCGTACGAGCAGTACGTC.

This clonotype appeared many times. This chain joins TRBV15 and TRBJ2-4; the D gene is possibly TRBD2 (5 bases). Germline CDR1 is LNHNV and CDR2 is YYDKDF (reference sequence). Trimming stripped 0 bases from V and 5 bases from J, with 8 bases between. This CDR3 is 14 amino acids long. CDR3 in DNA: TGTGCCACCAGCAGAGATCCAGCGGAAAACATTCAGTACTTC. Translation: CATSRDPAENIQYF. The variable domain in full, completed from reference TRBV15 and TRBJ2-4, reads DAMVIQNPRYQVTQFGKPVTLSCSQTLNHNVMYWYQQKSSQAPKLLFHYYDKDFNNEADTPDNFQSRRPNTSFCFLDIRSPGLGDTAMYLCATSRDPAENIQYFGAGTRLSVL.

The rearrangement uses TRBV5-1 and TRBJ2-2, with D perhaps assigned TRBD1 or TRBD2 (5 bases each). This CDR3 is 17 amino acids long. The V and J ends lost 4 bases and 3 bases respectively, with 19 bases between them. Germline V CDR1 and CDR2: SGHRS, YFSETQ. CDR3 DNA sequence: TGCGCCAGCAGCCTTACCCCAGCAGGGAGTGACACCGGGGAGCTGTTTTTT. This gives the protein CASSLTPAGSDTGELFF.

The rearrangement links TRBV5-1 to TRBJ2-2, with TRBD2 matching over 10 bases. In germline, CDR1 is SGHRS, CDR2 YFSETQ. CDR3 length equals 16 residues. The trim removed 4 bases at V and 3 bases at J, leaving 6 bases unmatched. The CDR3 spells CASSRLLAGDTGELFF. The CDR3 bases are TGCGCCAGCAGCCGCCTCCTAGCGGGAGACACCGGGGAGCTGTTTTTT.

The chain employs TRBV28 and TRBJ1-1; TRBD1 matches at 10 bases. There are 13 residues in the CDR3. V was clipped by 6 bases and J by 11 bases; unmatched bases: 9. CDR1 and CDR2 from the germline V gene are MDHEN and SYDVKM. The DNA of the CDR3 is TGTGCCAGCAGCTCGTCCCGGGACAGGGGTGCTTTCTTT. This codes for CASSSSRDRGAFF.

V and J are TRBV20-1 and TRBJ2-6; no reliable D call. Germline loops: CDR1 DFQATT, CDR2 SNEGSKA (reference sequence). This CDR3 has 18 residues. Trimming removed 0 bases from V and 0 bases from J, with 15 bases in between. The CDR3 sequence: CSAREGLRSLSGANVLTF. The CDR3 DNA follows: TGCAGTGCTAGAGAGGGTCTGAGATCCCTCTCTGGGGCCAACGTCCTGACTTTC.

This clonotype showed up many times. J is TRBJ1-1 and V is TRBV6-5, with unresolved D. CDR1 MNHEY and CDR2 SVGAGI come from the germline V gene. The CDR3 is made up of 18 amino acids. V lost 2 bases, J lost 0 bases, and 19 bases lay in between. CDR3 bases: TGTGCCAGCAGTTACGACCTTCCAAGGCCCGGGATGAACACTGAAGCTTTCTTT. Protein sequence: CASSYDLPRPGMNTEAFF.

In its sample, this clonotype was seen many times. The chain uses TRBV28 and TRBJ2-2; D remains unclear. V was shortened by 5 bases and J by 2 bases, with 9 bases between the two germline ends. Germline V gene lookup returns CDR1 MDHEN and CDR2 SYDVKM. The CDR3 is 14 residues long. The CDR3 DNA reads as TGTGCCAGCAGTATCGCATATAACACCGGGGAGCTGTTTTTT. Translating it yields CASSIAYNTGELFF.

At least ten counts were recorded for this clonotype. CDR3 nucleotide sequence: TGTGCCAGCAGCCGCCGGGGACCCGCGACGGGAGATACGCAGTATTTT. Its translation is CASSRRGPATGDTQYF. The gene calls are TRBV7-2 and TRBJ2-3; D is possibly TRBD1 or TRBD2 (5 bases each). The CDR3 covers 16 residues. Trimming stripped 5 bases from V and 5 bases from J, with 20 bases between. Looked up from germline, CDR1 is SGHTA and CDR2 is FQGNSA.

The chain joins TRBV25-1 to TRBJ2-3; D ambiguous. V was cut by 6 bases and J by 4 bases, with 11 bases left in between. The CDR3 spans 13 residues. Germline-derived CDR1 and CDR2 are MGHDK and SYGVNS. As DNA, the CDR3 is TGTGCCAGCAGGGACCGGGTGGCAGATACGCAGTATTTT. As protein: CASRDRVADTQYF.

The table lists this clonotype with many counts. The J gene is TRBJ1-2, the V gene TRBV20-1; the D is unclear. Germline V CDR1 and CDR2: DFQATT, SNEGSKA (reference sequence). This CDR3 has 12 residues. Between the trimmed V and J ends, which lost 0 bases and 8 bases, there was a span of 10 bases. This CDR3 reads CSARDLAGGYTF. CDR3 nucleotides: TGCAGTGCTAGAGATTTAGCGGGGGGCTACACCTTC.

The chain links TRBV20-1 to TRBJ1-1, with 8 bases matching TRBD1. The CDR3 has 14 residues. Germline V CDR1 and CDR2: DFQATT, SNEGSKA (reference sequence). V trimming: 2 bases; J trimming: 6 bases; junction bases outside the gene matches: 8. DNA of the CDR3: TGCAGTGCTAGACGGACAGGGAGGAGAGCTGAAGCTTTCTTT. Protein: CSARRTGRRAEAFF.

This clonotype was observed at least ten times. CDR3 nucleotides: TGTGCCAGCAGTTACCGTGGATACGAGCAGTACGTC. Protein product: CASSYRGYEQYV. The gene calls are TRBV6-6 and TRBJ2-7; D remains unclear. Trimming took 2 bases from V and 4 from J, leaving 6 bases between them. This CDR3 has 12 residues. In germline, CDR1 is MNHNY, CDR2 SVGAGI (reference sequence).

This clonotype was seen a handful of times. V and J are TRBV7-3 and TRBJ2-1, with D perhaps TRBD2 (5 bases). V was cut by 1 base and J by 6 bases, with 10 bases left in between. From germline, CDR1 is SGHTA and CDR2 FQGTGA. The CDR3 spans 14 residues. The CDR3 bases are TGTGCCAGCAGCTTAAGTAGCGCCCCCAATGAGCAGTTCTTC. Encoded protein: CASSLSSAPNEQFF.

This chain connects TRBV29-1 to TRBJ2-1, with 9 bases aligning to TRBD2. Germline loops: CDR1 SQVTM, CDR2 ANQGSEA. CDR3 size: 16 residues. Trimming cost V 3 bases and J 4 bases; bases outside gene matches: 10. The CDR3 DNA reads as TGCAGCGTTGACCCTAGCGGGGTGCCCGAATACAATGAGCAGTTCTTC. Residues: CSVDPSGVPEYNEQFF.

The CDR3 reads CASSLQGSDGELFF. CDR3 nucleotide sequence: TGTGCCAGCAGTCTACAGGGGAGTGACGGGGAGCTGTTTTTT. The chain has TRBV12-3 or TRBV12-4 and TRBJ2-2; 7 bases align to TRBD1. V was clipped by 5 bases and J by 7 bases; unmatched bases: 7. The CDR3 extends over 14 amino acids.

V is TRBV4-3 and J is TRBJ1-5; perhaps TRBD1 as D (6 bases). Trimming stripped 4 bases from V and 3 bases from J, with 13 bases between. Per the germline V gene, CDR1 is LGHNA and CDR2 is YSLEER. This CDR3 region has 15 residues. The CDR3 protein is CASSPRQASNQPQHF. The CDR3 DNA follows: TGCGCCAGCAGCCCTAGACAGGCGTCCAATCAGCCCCAGCATTTT.

This clonotype was observed many times. The rearrangement joins TRBV4-3 to TRBJ2-2; 7 bases are shared with TRBD1. CDR3 length: 15 amino acids. The J segment lost 1 base and the V segment lost 5 bases, leaving 4 bases of the junction unmatched. Germline V gene sequence: CDR1 LGHNA, CDR2 YSLEER. The CDR3 DNA reads TGCGCCAGCAGCAGGGGGCATAAGAACACCGGGGAGCTGTTTTTT. It translates to CASSRGHKNTGELFF.

This clonotype has only a few counts. V and J are TRBV3-1 and TRBJ2-1; weak D call: TRBD2 (5 bases). CDR1 is LGHDT and CDR2 is YNNKEL in the germline V gene (reference sequence). Deletions cut 4 bases from V and 6 bases from J, with 7 bases between. The CDR3 has 12 residues. The CDR3 loop is CASSRTPNEQFF. CDR3 nucleotide sequence: TGTGCCAGCAGCCGGACTCCCAATGAGCAGTTCTTC.

This clonotype has at least ten counts. The CDR3 nucleotides are TGTGCCAGCAGTTTGACAGCGCTCTCCTACGAGCAGTACTTC. The encoded protein is CASSLTALSYEQYF. This chain joins TRBV27 and TRBJ2-7; TRBD1 is a possible D gene (5 bases). This CDR3 contains 14 residues. V lost 3 bases and J lost 0, with 9 bases in between. CDR1 and CDR2 from the germline V gene are MNHEY and SMNVEV (reference sequence).

This clonotype was counted many times. This chain connects TRBV6-5 to TRBJ1-3, with D unclear. V was pared by 7 bases and J by 1 base, with 11 bases between. Germline values: CDR1 MNHEY, CDR2 SVGAGI. CDR3 size: 14 residues. The CDR3 DNA reads TGTGCCAGCACCATTTCCGGGTCTGGAAACACCATATATTTT. Translation gives CASTISGSGNTIYF.